This is a list of T cell receptor beta chains from one sample in a study of memory CD4+ T cells and cytomegalovirus serostatus. Using immunoSEQ multiplex PCR, the repertoire was profiled, and TCRdb retains in-frame clones only, with some absent. The data hold approximately 50,000 clones, with roughly 77% observed a single time. The sample consisted of memory CD4+ T cells from blood. The receptors originated from an adult in good health and CMV-seropositive. Both conserved end residues are part of each CDR3. The D gene is left open where the match is weak. Part of the rows lack a size; the others show once, few, many or a class for expanded clones.

d_call	v_call	j_call	clone_size	cdr3_nt	cdr3_aa
.	TRBV6-1	TRBJ1-2	.	TGTGCCAGCAGTGCCGGATGGGTAGATCGGGGCTACACCTTC	CASSAGWVDRGYTF
TRBD2	TRBV5-6	TRBJ2-3	.	TGTGCCAGCAGCCGCCCGGGGGGAGGGCGTACAGATACGCAGTATTTT	CASSRPGGGRTDTQYF
.	TRBV10-1	TRBJ1-3	many	TGCGCCAGCAGTGAAATTAGAGGGTTGCACACCATATATTTT	CASSEIRGLHTIYF
TRBD1	TRBV4-2	TRBJ2-7	few	TGTGCCAGCAGCCAAGGTGTAACCGGGACAGGGGACGAGCAGTACTTC	CASSQGVTGTGDEQYF
.	TRBV30	TRBJ2-4	.	TGTGCCTGGAGTGGGACCGCGGCATCCAAAAACATTCAGTACTTC	CAWSGTAASKNIQYF
.	TRBV29-1	TRBJ1-2	.	TGCAGCGTTGAAGATGACCCAGGGTATGGCTACACCTTC	CSVEDDPGYGYTF
.	TRBV10-3	TRBJ1-5	.	TGTGCCTCGAACCGGGACTCCGATCAGCCCCAGCATTTT	CASNRDSDQPQHF
TRBD2	TRBV6-6	TRBJ2-5	.	TGTGCCAGCAGTTTAGCGGGGGTCCAAGAGACCCAGTACTTC	CASSLAGVQETQYF
TRBD2	TRBV4-3	TRBJ2-5	.	TGCGCCAGCAGCCCTTCGGCGCGGGGGGAGACCCAGTACTTC	CASSPSARGETQYF
.	TRBV6-5	TRBJ1-1	.	TGTGCCAGCAGCGGACGGCCCCACACTGAAGCTTTCTTT	CASSGRPHTEAFF
.	TRBV5-1	TRBJ2-1	.	TGCGCCAGCAGCGGGTACGGGGACGCCAACAATGAGCAGTTCTTC	CASSGYGDANNEQFF
.	TRBV19	TRBJ1-5	.	TGTGCCAGTAATCGTCAGCTAAATCAGCCCCAGCATTTT	CASNRQLNQPQHF
.	TRBV7-2	TRBJ2-3	few	TGTGCCAGCAGCTTAGTAGGCACAGATACGCAGTATTTT	CASSLVGTDTQYF
TRBD1	TRBV6-5	TRBJ1-1	.	TGTGCCAGCAGTTACTCCCGGACAGGGGATACTAAAGCTTTCTTT	CASSYSRTGDTKAFF
TRBD1	TRBV5-1	TRBJ1-2	.	TGCGCCAGCAGCCCGACAGGGAGGGATGGGGGCTACACCTTC	CASSPTGRDGGYTF
TRBD1	TRBV7-9	TRBJ1-4	.	TGTGCCAGCAGCCCCGGGACAGGGGTAGCTAATGAAAAACTGTTTTTT	CASSPGTGVANEKLFF
.	TRBV4-3	TRBJ1-5	.	TGCGCCAGCAGCCTCCTTCAGTGGGGGCCCGAAGGCAATCAGCCCCAGCATTTT	CASSLLQWGPEGNQPQHF
.	TRBV18	TRBJ2-5	.	TGTGCCAGCCGACCTGGCATTCAAGAGACCCAGTACTTC	CASRPGIQETQYF
.	TRBV28	TRBJ1-1	few	TGTGCCAGCAGACCCGCCCTAGGGAGCCGAACTGAAGCTTTCTTT	CASRPALGSRTEAFF
.	TRBV5-6	TRBJ2-2	.	TGTGCCAGCAGCCCGGGGGCGGGTCACACCGGGGAGCTGTTTTTT	CASSPGAGHTGELFF
TRBD2	TRBV7-7	TRBJ2-5	few	TGTGCCAGCAGCCTTTCAGCGGGAGGGCGCGGTTCAGAGACCCAGTACTTC	CASSLSAGGRGSETQYF
.	TRBV5-1	TRBJ1-1	.	TGCGCCAGCAGCTCCCTCGGACAGAAAACAGAAGCTTTCTTT	CASSSLGQKTEAFF
.	TRBV20-1	TRBJ2-1	.	TGCAGTGCTAGGACGAACGCTGAGCAGTTCTTC	CSARTNAEQFF
TRBD1	TRBV7-9	TRBJ2-7	.	TGTGCCAGCAGCTTAGATGGGACAGGGTCCCACGAGCAGTACTTC	CASSLDGTGSHEQYF
.	TRBV7-9	TRBJ2-3	.	TGTGCCAGCAGCCCGCGTGGACCAGATACGCAGTATTTT	CASSPRGPDTQYF
TRBD1	TRBV7-2	TRBJ1-2	.	TGTGCCAGCAGCCTCCATTTAGAGACAGGGGCGCATGGCTACACCTTC	CASSLHLETGAHGYTF
.	TRBV5-8	TRBJ2-5	.	TGTGCCGGCAGCCCAGGGGTTAGGGGAGAGACCCAGTACTTC	CAGSPGVRGETQYF
.	TRBV12-5	TRBJ1-1	few	TGTGCTAGTGGTTTCGGGGCGGGCACTGAAGCTTTCTTT	CASGFGAGTEAFF
TRBD2	TRBV27	TRBJ2-7	.	TGTGCCAGCTCTCTTCGACTAGCGGGACAGCACGAGCAGTACTTC	CASSLRLAGQHEQYF
.	TRBV2	TRBJ2-6	.	TGTGCCAGCAGCCAAACGACTGGGGCCAACGTCCTGACTTTC	CASSQTTGANVLTF
.	TRBV10-1	TRBJ2-2	once	TGCGCCAGCAGTCCTCGGACTGGACAAGCGAACACCGGGGAGCTGTTTTTT	CASSPRTGQANTGELFF